Below are 23 T cell receptor beta chains sequenced from a single sample in a study of Tregs in tolerant kidney transplant recipients (dated by TCRdb to 2018 to 2020). Library preparation employed the immunoSEQ multiplex PCR assay. TCRdb stores this immuneACCESS table with in-frame sequences only. Part of the clones is absent; in the studies checked, under half of the shortfall reflects unresolved V genes, and no reason is known for the rest. Across this sample there are some 65,000 clones, with 84% seen only once. The ten largest clones add up to about 4.7% of the sample. The sample was CD4+ T cells from blood. The source of these receptors is a human donor in good health.

This sequence joins TRBV11-1 and TRBJ2-7, with 11 bases that match TRBD1. Trimming removed 3 bases from V and 4 bases from J; junction bases left unmatched: 8. CDR3 length: 16 amino acids. Germline lookup yields CDR1 SGHAT and CDR2 FQDESV (reference sequence). The CDR3 spells CASSFDWDRGSYEQYF. CDR3 nucleotides: TGTGCCAGCAGCTTCGATTGGGACAGGGGGAGTTACGAGCAGTACTTC.

This clone appeared a few times. This chain uses TRBV30 with TRBJ2-1; 7 bases map to TRBD2. Per germline, CDR1 GTSNPN and CDR2 SVGIG (reference sequence). The CDR3 totals 14 residues. Trimming at V came to 2 bases and at J to 3 bases, leaving 4 bases not matched to a gene. As DNA, the CDR3 is TGTGCCTGGAGTAAGGGAGGGCTCTACAATGAGCAGTTCTTC. Its translation is CAWSKGGLYNEQFF.

The genes are TRBV5-6 and TRBJ1-5; D is undetermined. Trimming cost V 0 bases and J 2 bases, with 6 bases left between them. Germline values: CDR1 SGHDT, CDR2 YYEEEE. CDR3 length: 14 amino acids. The chain's CDR3 is CASSLASGNQPQHF. Here the CDR3 DNA reads TGTGCCAGCAGCTTGGCGAGTGGCAATCAGCCCCAGCATTTT.

This sequence joins TRBV5-1 and TRBJ2-2, with a weak D call TRBD1 (6 bases). V lost 7 bases, J lost 4 bases, and 14 bases lay in between. The CDR3 totals 14 residues. The germline V gene encodes CDR1 SGHRS and CDR2 YFSETQ. CDR3 amino acids: CASRLGTLTGELFF. The CDR3 nucleotides are TGCGCCAGCCGCCTCGGGACACTCACCGGGGAGCTGTTTTTT.

The chain uses TRBV18 and TRBJ1-1, with D perhaps matching TRBD1 (6 bases). Germline V gene sequence: CDR1 KGHSH, CDR2 LQKENI. The CDR3 has 15 amino acids. Trimming removed 2 bases from V and 6 bases from J, with 16 bases in between. This chain's CDR3 is CASSPLQDTGSEAFF. The CDR3 DNA is TGTGCCAGCTCACCATTGCAGGACACAGGGTCTGAAGCTTTCTTT.

The rearrangement joins TRBV14 to TRBJ1-6; no firm D call. V was clipped by 1 base and J by 10 bases, with 8 bases between them. Germline V lookup: CDR1 SGHDN, CDR2 FVKESK. The CDR3 sequence is 13 residues long. This CDR3 reads CASSQVLLSPLHF. CDR3 coding DNA: TGTGCCAGCAGCCAAGTTCTACTCTCACCCCTCCACTTT.

The chain uses TRBV28 and TRBJ1-3; D is undetermined. Trimming took 1 base from V and 2 from J, leaving 9 bases between them. The germline gives CDR1 MDHEN, CDR2 SYDVKM. This CDR3 spans 15 amino acids. As DNA, the CDR3 is TGTGCCAGCAGTTTATTAATCGGTGCTGGAAACACCATATATTTT. Encoded protein: CASSLLIGAGNTIYF.

The V call is TRBV5-1, the J call TRBJ2-5, with 8 nucleotides matching TRBD1. Looked up from germline, CDR1 is SGHRS and CDR2 is YFSETQ. Trimming took 4 bases from V and 3 from J; bases not matched to a gene: 8. There are 15 residues in the CDR3. Here the CDR3 reads CASSTLGTGEETQYF. The CDR3 region has the DNA TGCGCCAGCAGCACCCTCGGGACAGGTGAAGAGACCCAGTACTTC.

This clone was detected only once. The J gene is TRBJ1-2, the V gene TRBV7-3; 7 bases are a match to TRBD1. The CDR3 is 13 amino acids. Germline V lookup: CDR1 SGHTA, CDR2 FQGTGA. J lost 8 bases, V lost 5 bases, and 8 bases had no gene match. Here the CDR3 reads CASSRDSAGGYTF. Here the CDR3 DNA reads TGTGCCAGCAGCCGGGACAGCGCGGGGGGCTACACCTTC.

The chain employs TRBV7-8 and TRBJ1-5; perhaps TRBD1 as D (5 bases). Germline CDR1 reads SGHVS; CDR2 reads FQNEAQ. This CDR3 is built from 14 residues. V was pared by 1 base and J by 8 bases, with 12 bases between. The CDR3: CASSLVSGLEPQHF. DNA for the CDR3: TGTGCCAGCAGCTTAGTGTCAGGGTTGGAGCCCCAGCATTTT.

V and J are TRBV7-8 and TRBJ1-1; 8 nucleotides agree with TRBD1. The CDR3 length is 14 residues. Looked up from germline, CDR1 is SGHVS and CDR2 is FQNEAQ. V lost 4 bases, J lost 10 bases, and 11 bases stayed unmatched. CDR3 nucleotide sequence: TGTGCCAGCAGCTCCCTCGCAGGGGGCACTTTAGCTTTCTTT. It codes for CASSSLAGGTLAFF.

This clone was counted only a few times. The rearrangement uses TRBV7-9 and TRBJ2-2; TRBD1 aligns across 7 bases. After removal of 5 bases from V and 2 bases from J, the junction contained 5 bases not matched to a gene. Germline V gene sequence: CDR1 SEHNR, CDR2 FQNEAQ (reference sequence). This CDR3 region has 15 residues. The CDR3 DNA is TGTGCCAGCAGCCCCCGGGACAGAAACACCGGGGAGCTGTTTTTT. As protein: CASSPRDRNTGELFF.

The gene calls are TRBV5-1 and TRBJ2-7; D is ambiguous. CDR3 size: 11 residues. Deletions cut 0 bases from V and 7 bases from J, with 5 bases between. Germline V gene lookup returns CDR1 SGHRS and CDR2 YFSETQ. In DNA form, the CDR3 reads TGCGCCAGCAGCTTGGAAGGGGAGCAGTACTTC. Its translation: CASSLEGEQYF.

The DNA of the CDR3 is TGCAGCGTGGACGGGACAGGTATTCTTGAGACCCAGTACTTC. It translates to CSVDGTGILETQYF. The chain combines TRBV29-1 with TRBJ2-5; TRBD1 aligns across 8 bases. Germline V gene sequence: CDR1 SQVTM, CDR2 ANQGSEA. The ends lost 6 bases at V and 5 bases at J; junction bases unmatched: 11. This CDR3 is built from 14 residues. The complete variable domain, with remaining parts taken from reference TRBV29-1 and TRBJ2-5, reads SAVISQKPSRDICQRGTSLTIQCQVDSQVTMMFWYRQQPGQSLTLIATANQGSEATYESGFVIDKFPISRPNLTFSTLTVSNMSPEDSSIYLCSVDGTGILETQYFGPGTRLLVL.

The chain links TRBV6-5 to TRBJ2-7; D is possibly TRBD1 (6 bases). Trimming took off 3 bases at V and 5 bases at J, with 20 bases between the two ends. Germline loops: CDR1 MNHEY, CDR2 SVGAGI. This CDR3 contains 16 residues. The DNA of the CDR3 is TGTGCCAGCAGTTATGGGGGCCGGGACAAACACAACGAGCAGTACTTC. Its translation: CASSYGGRDKHNEQYF.

The rearrangement links TRBV4-1 to TRBJ1-6; D is perhaps TRBD1 (6 bases). Trimming stripped 1 base from V and 5 bases from J, with 21 bases between. This CDR3 comprises 19 residues. Germline CDR1 and CDR2: MGHRA and YSYEKL. The CDR3 DNA reads as TGCGCCAGCAGCCAAGTTGGAACGCGCTACAGGGTTAATAATTCACCCCTCCACTTT. Encoded protein: CASSQVGTRYRVNNSPLHF.

The V gene is TRBV9, the J gene TRBJ2-7, with 10 bases that match TRBD2. Germline-derived CDR1 and CDR2 are SGDLS and YYNGEE. J gave up 7 bases and V 3 bases, and 10 bases lay outside the gene matches. CDR3 length equals 15 residues. The CDR3 here is CASSAQREGRREQYF. The CDR3 DNA reads TGTGCCAGCAGCGCCCAGCGGGAGGGCCGGAGAGAGCAGTACTTC. The variable domain in full, with the rest retrieved from reference TRBV9 and TRBJ2-7, is DSGVTQTPKHLITATGQRVTLRCSPRSGDLSVYWYQQSLDQGLQFLIQYYNGEERAKGNILERFSAQQFPDLHSELNLSSLELGDSALYFCASSAQREGRREQYFGPGTRLTVT.

This chain uses TRBV7-9 with TRBJ2-7; D is possibly TRBD2 (5 bases). CDR3 length equals 13 residues. The V end lost 5 bases, the J end lost 3 bases, and 11 bases lay between the germline ends. Germline loops: CDR1 SEHNR, CDR2 FQNEAQ (reference sequence). The CDR3 DNA reads TGTGCCAGCAGCCACCTAACTAGCTACGAGCAGTACTTC. Protein: CASSHLTSYEQYF.

The V and J genes are TRBV19 and TRBJ1-1; the match to TRBD1 covers 7 bases. Germline CDR1 LNHDA, CDR2 SQIVND (reference sequence). Trimming took 4 bases from V and 9 from J; bases not matched to a gene: 5. The CDR3 has 12 amino acids. The CDR3: CASSRGGAKAFF. CDR3 sequence (DNA): TGTGCCAGTAGTAGAGGGGGCGCAAAAGCTTTCTTT.

The V and J genes are TRBV4-3 and TRBJ2-7, with 9 bases lining up with TRBD1. Germline V lookup: CDR1 LGHNA, CDR2 YSLEER. V trimming: 2 bases; J trimming: 1 base; junction bases outside the gene matches: 12. This CDR3 is built from 18 residues. The CDR3 DNA follows: TGCGCCAGCAGCCAAATTCCGGGACAGGGTAAAAGGTCCTACGAGCAGTACTTC. This gives the protein CASSQIPGQGKRSYEQYF.

The chain joins TRBV18 to TRBJ1-1; a possible D gene is TRBD1 (5 bases). With 4 bases removed from V and 4 bases from J, the gap between germline ends came to 13 bases. Per germline, CDR1 KGHSH and CDR2 LQKENI. The CDR3 covers 14 residues. For the CDR3, the DNA is TGTGCCAGCTCACTTGGGACGGGGAGCACTGAAGCTTTCTTT. Translating it yields CASSLGTGSTEAFF.

The chain links TRBV19 to TRBJ1-3, with D possibly matching TRBD1 (6 bases). CDR1 is LNHDA, CDR2 SQIVND, per germline (reference sequence). V lost 4 bases and J lost 5, with 15 bases in between. There are 15 residues in the CDR3. DNA for the CDR3: TGTGCCAGTAGTACGAGTTGGGGGCTGAGAAACACCATATATTTT. Residues: CASSTSWGLRNTIYF.

This rearrangement joins TRBV29-1 to TRBJ2-7, with D perhaps TRBD1 (6 bases). The V end was cut by 1 base, the J end by 6 bases, with 10 bases between. The V gene's germline CDR1 is SQVTM and CDR2 ANQGSEA. The CDR3 is made up of 12 amino acids. The CDR3 loop reads CSVEAGTSEQYF. The CDR3 nucleotides are TGCAGCGTTGAAGCCGGGACATCCGAGCAGTACTTC.